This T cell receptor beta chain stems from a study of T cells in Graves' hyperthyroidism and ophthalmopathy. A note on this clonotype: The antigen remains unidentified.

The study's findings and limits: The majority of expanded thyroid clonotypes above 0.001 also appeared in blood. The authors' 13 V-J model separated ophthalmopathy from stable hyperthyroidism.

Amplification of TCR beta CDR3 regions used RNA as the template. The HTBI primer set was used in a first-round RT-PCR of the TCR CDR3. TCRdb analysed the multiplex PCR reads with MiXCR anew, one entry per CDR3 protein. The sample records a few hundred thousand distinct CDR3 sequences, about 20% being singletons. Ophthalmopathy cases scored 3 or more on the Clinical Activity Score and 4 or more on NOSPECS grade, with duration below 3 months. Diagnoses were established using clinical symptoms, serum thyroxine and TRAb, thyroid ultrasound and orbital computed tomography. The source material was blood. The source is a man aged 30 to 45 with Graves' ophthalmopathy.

CDR3 protein: CSARRTDLPEAFF. In nucleotides, the CDR3 is TGCAGCGCCCGTAGGACAGATCTCCCTGAAGCTTTCTTT. The chain recombines TRBV29-1 with TRBJ1-1, with D maybe TRBD1 (6 bases). CDR3 size: 13 residues. The V end lost 7 bases, the J end lost 6 bases, and 18 bases lay between the germline ends. Germline V lookup: CDR1 SQVTM, CDR2 ANQGSEA.